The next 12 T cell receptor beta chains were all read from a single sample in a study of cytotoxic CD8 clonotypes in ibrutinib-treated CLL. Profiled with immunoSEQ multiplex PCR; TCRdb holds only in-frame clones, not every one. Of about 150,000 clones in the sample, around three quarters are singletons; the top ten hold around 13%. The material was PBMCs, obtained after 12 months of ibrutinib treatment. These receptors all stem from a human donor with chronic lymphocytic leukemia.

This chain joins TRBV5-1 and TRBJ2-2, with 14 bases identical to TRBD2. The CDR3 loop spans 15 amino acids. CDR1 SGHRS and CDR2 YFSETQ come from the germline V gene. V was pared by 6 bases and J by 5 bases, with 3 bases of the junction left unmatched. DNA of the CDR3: TGCGCCAGCACCGGGACTAGCGGGAGAACCGGGGAGCTGTTTTTT. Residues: CASTGTSGRTGELFF.

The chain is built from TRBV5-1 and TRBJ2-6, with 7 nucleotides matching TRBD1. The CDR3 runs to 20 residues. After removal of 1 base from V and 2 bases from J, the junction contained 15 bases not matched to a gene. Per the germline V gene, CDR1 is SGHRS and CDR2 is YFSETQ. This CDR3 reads CASSLPRGTGVRAGANVLTF. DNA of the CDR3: TGCGCCAGCAGCTTGCCCCGCGGAACAGGGGTCCGAGCTGGGGCCAACGTCCTGACTTTC.

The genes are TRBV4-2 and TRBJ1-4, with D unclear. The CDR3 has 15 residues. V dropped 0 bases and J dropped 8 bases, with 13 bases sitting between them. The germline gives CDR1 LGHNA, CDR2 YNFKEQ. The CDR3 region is CASSQDRGWEEKLFF. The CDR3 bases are TGTGCCAGCAGCCAAGATCGCGGCTGGGAGGAAAAACTGTTTTTT.

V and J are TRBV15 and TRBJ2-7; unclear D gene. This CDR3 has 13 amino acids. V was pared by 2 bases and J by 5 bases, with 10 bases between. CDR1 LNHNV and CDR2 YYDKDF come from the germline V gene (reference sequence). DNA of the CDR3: TGTGCCACCAGCAGATCTCCCTCTGACGAGCAGTACTTC. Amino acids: CATSRSPSDEQYF.

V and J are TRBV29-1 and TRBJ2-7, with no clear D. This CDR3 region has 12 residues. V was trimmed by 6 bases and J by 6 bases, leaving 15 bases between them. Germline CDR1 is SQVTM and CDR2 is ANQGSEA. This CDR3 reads CSVELVVGEQYF. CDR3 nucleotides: TGCAGCGTCGAGCTAGTGGTGGGCGAGCAGTACTTC.

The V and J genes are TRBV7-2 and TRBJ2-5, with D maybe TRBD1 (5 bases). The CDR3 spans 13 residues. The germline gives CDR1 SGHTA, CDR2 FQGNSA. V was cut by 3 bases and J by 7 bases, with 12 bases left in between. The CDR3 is CASSFQGGGTQYF. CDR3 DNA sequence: TGTGCCAGCAGCTTCCAGGGTGGCGGGACCCAGTACTTC.

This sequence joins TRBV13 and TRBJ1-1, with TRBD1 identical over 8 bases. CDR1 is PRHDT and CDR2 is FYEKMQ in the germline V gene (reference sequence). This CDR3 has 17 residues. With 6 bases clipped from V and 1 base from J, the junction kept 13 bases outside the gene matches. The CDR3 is CASRPSGGEGRNTEAFF. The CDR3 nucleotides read TGTGCCAGCAGACCATCAGGGGGCGAAGGAAGGAACACTGAAGCTTTCTTT.

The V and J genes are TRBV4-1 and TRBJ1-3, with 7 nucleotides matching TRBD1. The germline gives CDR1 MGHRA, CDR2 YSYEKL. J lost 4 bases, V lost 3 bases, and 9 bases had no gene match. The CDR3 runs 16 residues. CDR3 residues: CASSQTGQAPGNTIYF. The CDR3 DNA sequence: TGCGCCAGCAGCCAGACCGGACAGGCTCCAGGAAACACCATATATTTT.

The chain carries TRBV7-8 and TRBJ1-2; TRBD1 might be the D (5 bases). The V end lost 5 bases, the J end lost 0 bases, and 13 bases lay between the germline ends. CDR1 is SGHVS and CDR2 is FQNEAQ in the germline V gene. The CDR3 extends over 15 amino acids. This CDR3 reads CASSTQTAPNYGYTF. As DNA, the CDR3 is TGTGCCAGCAGCACCCAGACAGCCCCTAACTATGGCTACACCTTC.

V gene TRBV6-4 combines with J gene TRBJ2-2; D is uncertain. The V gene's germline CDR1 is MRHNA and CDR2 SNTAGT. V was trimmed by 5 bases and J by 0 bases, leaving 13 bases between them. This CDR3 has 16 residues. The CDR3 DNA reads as TGTGCCAGCAGTCCCGTGGGGAACTCGAACACCGGGGAGCTGTTTTTT. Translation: CASSPVGNSNTGELFF.

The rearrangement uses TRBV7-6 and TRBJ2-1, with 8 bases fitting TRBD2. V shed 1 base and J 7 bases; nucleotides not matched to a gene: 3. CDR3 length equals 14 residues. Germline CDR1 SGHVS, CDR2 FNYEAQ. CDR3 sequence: CASSLDSGNNEQFF. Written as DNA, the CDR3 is TGTGCCAGCAGCTTAGATAGCGGGAATAATGAGCAGTTCTTC. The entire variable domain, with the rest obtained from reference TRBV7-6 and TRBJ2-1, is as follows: GAGVSQSPRYKVTKRGQDVALRCDPISGHVSLYWYRQALGQGPEFLTYFNYEAQQDKSGLPNDRFSAERPEGSISTLTIQRTEQRDSAMYRCASSLDSGNNEQFFGPGTRLTVL.

The CDR3 bases are TGCGCCAGCAGCCAAGACGGGACTAGCGCCTCAGGCGCCTACAATGAGCAGTTCTTC. Protein: CASSQDGTSASGAYNEQFF. V is TRBV4-3 and J is TRBJ2-1; TRBD2 matches at 10 bases. The CDR3 has 19 residues. Germline loops: CDR1 LGHNA, CDR2 YSLEER. V lost 0 bases and J lost 2; bases outside the gene matches: 10.